These T cell receptor beta chains were read from a single sample in a study of Ad26.COV2.S vaccination and SARS-CoV-2 variants. Repertoires were generated with immunoSEQ multiplex PCR, while TCRdb's copy carries only in-frame clones and drops some. This repertoire shows 440,000 or so clones, around 92% found once; its top ten account for about 1.7%. Sequencing was performed on peripheral blood, taken in a trial of Ad26.COV2.S vaccine versus placebo. The receptors shown here come from a person aged 18-65 years who received the Ad26.COV2.S COVID-19 vaccine or a placebo. Each CDR3 is given with its conserved first and last residue. The D gene is left open where the match is weak. A row's size may be missing; if present it is once, few, many or a size class.

clone size | D gene | CDR3 length | J gene | V gene | CDR3 protein | CDR3 DNA
NA | TRBD1 | 18 | TRBJ2-1 | TRBV27 | CASSSPYSTGTAYNEQFF | TGTGCCAGCAGTTCACCCTATTCCACCGGGACAGCTTACAATGAGCAGTTCTTC
once | NA | 13 | TRBJ1-5 | TRBV18 | CASSPASNQPQHF | TGTGCCAGCTCACCGGCCTCCAATCAGCCCCAGCATTTT
NA | NA | 11 | TRBJ2-5 | TRBV20-1 | CSAFPQETQYF | TGCAGTGCTTTCCCACAAGAGACCCAGTACTTC
NA | TRBD1 | 16 | TRBJ2-1 | TRBV11-3 | CASSSPGQDRGNEQFF | TGTGCCAGCAGCTCCCCTGGACAGGATCGGGGCAATGAGCAGTTCTTC
NA | TRBD1 | 14 | TRBJ2-7 | TRBV5-6 | CASSLDPGGNEQYF | TGTGCCAGCAGCTTGGACCCAGGGGGTAACGAGCAGTACTTC
once | NA | 16 | TRBJ2-7 | TRBV28 | CASSYTPLTGQYEQYF | TGTGCCAGCAGTTACACCCCGCTGACAGGACAGTACGAGCAGTACTTC
NA | TRBD1 | 15 | TRBJ2-7 | TRBV7-9 | CASSPRDRGSYEQYF | TGTGCCAGCAGCCCCCGGGACAGGGGCTCCTACGAGCAGTACTTC
many | TRBD1 | 17 | TRBJ1-6 | TRBV4-3 | CASSQEPQGAYNSPLHF | TGCGCCAGCAGCCAAGAACCTCAGGGGGCCTATAATTCACCCCTCCACTTT
NA | TRBD1 | 14 | TRBJ1-6 | TRBV2 | CASSARDSFSPLHF | TGTGCCAGCAGTGCCAGGGACAGCTTTTCACCCCTCCACTTT
NA | NA | 13 | TRBJ2-7 | TRBV27 | CASSLRGPYEQYF | TGTGCCAGCAGTTTGCGGGGTCCCTACGAGCAGTACTTC
NA | TRBD1 | 13 | TRBJ2-7 | TRBV5-4 | CASSHGQGGEQYF | TGTGCCAGCTCCCACGGACAGGGTGGCGAGCAGTACTTC
NA | TRBD1 | 12 | TRBJ1-6 | TRBV29-1 | CSVGTDNSPLHF | TGCAGCGTCGGGACAGATAATTCACCCCTCCACTTT
NA | NA | 12 | TRBJ2-1 | TRBV7-9 | CANSLARDEQFF | TGTGCCAACTCCCTAGCTAGGGATGAGCAGTTCTTC
NA | NA | 14 | TRBJ1-1 | TRBV6-5 | CASSYGGRWSEAFF | TGTGCCAGCAGTTACGGTGGTAGATGGTCTGAAGCTTTCTTT
NA | NA | 17 | TRBJ2-5 | TRBV5-8 | CASSGGNRGQPQETQYF | TGTGCCAGCAGCGGGGGGAATCGGGGGCAGCCCCAAGAGACCCAGTACTTC
NA | NA | 15 | TRBJ2-7 | TRBV7-6 | CASSLGFGQTYEQYF | TGTGCCAGCAGCTTAGGGTTCGGACAGACCTACGAGCAGTACTTC
NA | NA | 9 | TRBJ2-4 | TRBV12-3/TRBV12-4 | CASGQFQYF | TGTGCCAGTGGACAATTTCAGTACTTC
NA | NA | 14 | TRBJ1-3 | TRBV5-6 | CASSLYGVGNTIYF | TGTGCCAGCAGCTTGTACGGGGTTGGAAACACCATATATTTT
NA | TRBD2 | 17 | TRBJ2-5 | TRBV18 | CASSPTSGGAAQETQYF | TGTGCCAGCTCACCAACTAGCGGGGGGGCCGCTCAGGAGACCCAGTACTTC
few | NA | 14 | TRBJ1-5 | TRBV7-5 | CARSWGDDSQPQHF | TGTGCCAGAAGCTGGGGGGATGACAGCCAGCCCCAGCATTTT
NA | NA | 16 | TRBJ1-5 | TRBV11-2 | CASRKGSSTQAQPQHF | TGTGCCAGCAGAAAGGGCTCATCAACCCAGGCCCAGCCCCAGCATTTT
many | NA | 13 | TRBJ1-5 | TRBV10-2 | CASAGTVDQPQHF | TGCGCCAGCGCCGGGACGGTGGATCAGCCCCAGCATTTT
NA | NA | 16 | TRBJ2-6 | TRBV7-8 | CASSRVGSAGANVLTF | TGTGCCAGCAGCCGAGTGGGCTCGGCAGGGGCCAACGTCCTGACTTTC
NA | NA | 13 | TRBJ2-7 | TRBV4-1 | CASSSGLRYEQYF | TGCGCCAGCAGCTCGGGCCTACGGTACGAGCAGTACTTC